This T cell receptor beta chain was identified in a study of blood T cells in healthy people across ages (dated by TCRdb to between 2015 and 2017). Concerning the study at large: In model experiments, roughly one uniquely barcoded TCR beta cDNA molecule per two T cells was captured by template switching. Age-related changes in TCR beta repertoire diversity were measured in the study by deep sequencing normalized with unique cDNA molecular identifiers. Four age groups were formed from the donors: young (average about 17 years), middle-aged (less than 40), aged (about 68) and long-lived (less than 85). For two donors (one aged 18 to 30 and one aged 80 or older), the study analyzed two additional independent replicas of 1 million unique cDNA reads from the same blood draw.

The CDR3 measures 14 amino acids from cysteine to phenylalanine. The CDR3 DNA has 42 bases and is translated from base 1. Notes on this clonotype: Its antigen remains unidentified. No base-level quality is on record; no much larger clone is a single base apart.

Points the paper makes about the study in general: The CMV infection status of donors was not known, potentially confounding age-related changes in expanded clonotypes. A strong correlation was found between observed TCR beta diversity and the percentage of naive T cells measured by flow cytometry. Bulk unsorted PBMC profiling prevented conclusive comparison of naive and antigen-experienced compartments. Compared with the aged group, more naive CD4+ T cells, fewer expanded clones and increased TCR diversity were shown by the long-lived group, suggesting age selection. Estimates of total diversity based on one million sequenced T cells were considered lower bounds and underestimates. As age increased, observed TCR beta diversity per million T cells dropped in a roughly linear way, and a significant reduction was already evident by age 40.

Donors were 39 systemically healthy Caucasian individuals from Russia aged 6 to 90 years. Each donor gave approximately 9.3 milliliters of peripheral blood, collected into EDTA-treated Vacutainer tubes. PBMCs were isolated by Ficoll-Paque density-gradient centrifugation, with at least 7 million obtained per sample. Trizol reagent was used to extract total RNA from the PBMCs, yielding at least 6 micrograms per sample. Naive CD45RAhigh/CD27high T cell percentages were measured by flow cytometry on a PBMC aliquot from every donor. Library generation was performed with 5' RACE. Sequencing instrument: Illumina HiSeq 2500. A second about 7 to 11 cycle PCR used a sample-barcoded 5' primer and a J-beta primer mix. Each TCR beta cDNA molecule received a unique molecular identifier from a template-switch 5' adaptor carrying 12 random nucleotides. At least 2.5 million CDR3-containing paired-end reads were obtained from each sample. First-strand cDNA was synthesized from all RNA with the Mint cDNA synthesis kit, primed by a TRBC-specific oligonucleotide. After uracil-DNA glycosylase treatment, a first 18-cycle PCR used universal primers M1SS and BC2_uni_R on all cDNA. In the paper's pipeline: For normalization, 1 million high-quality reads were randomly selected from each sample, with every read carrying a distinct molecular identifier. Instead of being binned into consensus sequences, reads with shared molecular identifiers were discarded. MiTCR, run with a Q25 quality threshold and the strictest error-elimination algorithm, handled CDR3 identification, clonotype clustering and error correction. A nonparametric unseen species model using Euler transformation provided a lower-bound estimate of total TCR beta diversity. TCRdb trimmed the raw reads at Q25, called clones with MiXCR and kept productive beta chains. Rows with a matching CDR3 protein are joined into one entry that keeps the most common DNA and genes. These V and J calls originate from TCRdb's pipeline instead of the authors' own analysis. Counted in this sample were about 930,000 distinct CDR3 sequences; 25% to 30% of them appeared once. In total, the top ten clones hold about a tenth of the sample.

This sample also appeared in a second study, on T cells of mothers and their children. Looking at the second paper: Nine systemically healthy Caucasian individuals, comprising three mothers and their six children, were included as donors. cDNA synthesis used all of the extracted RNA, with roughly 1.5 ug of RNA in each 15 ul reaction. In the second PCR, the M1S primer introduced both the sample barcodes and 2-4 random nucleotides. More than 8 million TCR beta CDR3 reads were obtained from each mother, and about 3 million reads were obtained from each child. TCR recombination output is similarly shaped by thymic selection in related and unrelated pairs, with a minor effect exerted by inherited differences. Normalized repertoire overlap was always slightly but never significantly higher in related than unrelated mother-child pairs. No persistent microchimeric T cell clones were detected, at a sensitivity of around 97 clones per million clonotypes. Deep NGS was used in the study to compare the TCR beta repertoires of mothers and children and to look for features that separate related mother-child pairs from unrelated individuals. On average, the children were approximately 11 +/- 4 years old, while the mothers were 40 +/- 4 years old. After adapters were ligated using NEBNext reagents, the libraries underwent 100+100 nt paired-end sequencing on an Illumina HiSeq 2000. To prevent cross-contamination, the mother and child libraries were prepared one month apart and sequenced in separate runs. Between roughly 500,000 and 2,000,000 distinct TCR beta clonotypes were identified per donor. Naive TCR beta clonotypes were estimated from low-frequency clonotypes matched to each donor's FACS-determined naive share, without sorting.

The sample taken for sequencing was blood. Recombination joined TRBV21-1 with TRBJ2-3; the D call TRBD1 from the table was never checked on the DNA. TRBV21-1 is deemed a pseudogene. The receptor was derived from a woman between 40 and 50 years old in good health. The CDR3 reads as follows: CASPARGIADTQYF. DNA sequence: TGTGCCAGCCCCGCCAGGGGGATCGCAGATACGCAGTATTTT.